This TCR beta chain was found in a study of neurological immune-mediated disorders. Study outcomes and limitations: The most TCR clonal expansion was seen in HTLV-1-associated myelopathy, and the least was seen in multiple sclerosis, which fell below healthy controls.

V shed 4 bases, J shed 10 bases, and the junction held 7 bases outside the gene matches. The CDR3 is 15 residues long. The germline V gene encodes CDR1 MNHEY and CDR2 SVGAGI. This clonotype was counted many times. Its target is unknown. The cDNA was synthesized by means of template-switch 5'RACE, which was carried out with 10-nucleotide random UMIs. TCRdb reprocessed the 5' RACE reads with MiXCR, giving one entry per CDR3 protein. Of 70,000 to 90,000 distinct CDR3 sequences listed, 4.5% to 6.5% were seen once; the top ten hold 2% to 2.5%. Sample: PBMCs. The TCR originated in a woman aged 25 to 39 with multiple sclerosis. The chain couples TRBV6-5 to TRBJ1-6; TRBD1 matches at 10 bases. In nucleotides, the CDR3 is TGTGCCAGCAGTTCATCGGGACAGGGGAAATCACCCCTCCACTTT. The encoded protein is CASSSSGQGKSPLHF.